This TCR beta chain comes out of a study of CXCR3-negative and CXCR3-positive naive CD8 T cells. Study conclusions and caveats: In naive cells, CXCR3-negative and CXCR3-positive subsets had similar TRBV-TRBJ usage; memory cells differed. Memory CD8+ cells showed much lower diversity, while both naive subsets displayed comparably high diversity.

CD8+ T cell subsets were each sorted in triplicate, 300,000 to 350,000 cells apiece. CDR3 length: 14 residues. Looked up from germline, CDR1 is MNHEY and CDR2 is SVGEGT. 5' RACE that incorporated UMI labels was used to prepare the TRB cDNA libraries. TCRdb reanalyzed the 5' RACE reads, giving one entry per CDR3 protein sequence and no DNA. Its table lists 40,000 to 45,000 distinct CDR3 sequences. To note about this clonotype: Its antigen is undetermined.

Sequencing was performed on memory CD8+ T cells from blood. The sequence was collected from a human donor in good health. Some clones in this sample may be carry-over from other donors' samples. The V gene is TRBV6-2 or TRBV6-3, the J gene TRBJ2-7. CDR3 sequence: CASSYEYQPYEQYF.